This T cell receptor (beta chain) stems from a study of blood T cell repertoires in COVID-19. The wider study: From the United States, Italy and Spain came samples of acute and convalescent COVID-19. Nucleic acid was either cDNA or gDNA, and it came from T cells, B-cell-depleted T cells, or PBMCs.

The table lists this clone with a few counts. Patients from Seattle were sampled longitudinally, starting during active infection. In the original workflow: Reference gene primer amplification gave estimated nucleated cell counts. The data were produced by immunoSEQ multiplex PCR, yet TCRdb's version contains in-frame clones alone and is incomplete. The V and J calls and clone size are taken from that table; D and trimming were inferred from the DNA. The profile covers 110,000 or so clones, with 75% to 90% appearing a single time and around 6% taken by the ten largest. Material for sequencing was peripheral blood. This receptor was obtained from a woman in her sixties or seventies with COVID-19, enrolled during active disease.

CDR3 region: CSVALTGNEKLFF. In DNA, the CDR3 is TGCAGCGTTGCCTTGACAGGGAATGAAAAACTGTTTTTT. The chain joins TRBV29-1 to TRBJ1-4; 7 nucleotides align to TRBD1. This CDR3 region has 13 residues. Trimming cost V 4 bases and J 5 bases; bases outside gene matches: 4. Per the germline V gene, CDR1 is SQVTM and CDR2 is ANQGSEA.